A single sample gave rise to the 25 T cell receptor beta chains below, sequenced in a study of T-cell memory formation after mild COVID-19. TCRdb processed the 5' RACE reads anew with MiXCR; each CDR3 protein has one entry. The sample has approximately 150,000 distinct CDR3 sequences, 5.5% to 7% seen once. The sequencing sample was made of PBMCs or a T cell subset sorted from them (not recorded which). These receptors all come from an adult woman who had mild COVID-19 (a few samples of this study predate the infection). Cell type and time point are not known.

This clonotype was recorded many times. At one end the junction does not follow the germline gene, possibly because of a read error. The CDR3 is CASSLDTPYEQYF. CDR3 nucleotides: TGTGCCAGCAGTTTAGACACCCCCTACGAGCAGTACTTC. The chain has TRBV7-6 and TRBJ2-7; no definite D call. Germline values: CDR1 SGHVS, CDR2 FNYEAQ. This CDR3 has 13 residues.

This clonotype was recorded at least ten times. The genes are TRBV5-1 and TRBJ2-1, with TRBD1 identical over 9 bases. V was clipped by 1 base and J by 7 bases; unmatched bases: 9. The CDR3 loop spans 16 amino acids. Per germline, CDR1 SGHRS and CDR2 YFSETQ. CDR3 region: CASSLTTGQGHNEQFF. The CDR3 DNA reads as TGCGCCAGCAGCTTGACCACGGGACAGGGTCATAATGAGCAGTTCTTC.

This clonotype was counted at least ten times. The chain links TRBV20-1 to TRBJ1-1; unclear D gene. CDR1 DFQATT and CDR2 SNEGSKA come from the germline V gene (reference sequence). V was cut by 3 bases and J by 7 bases, with 9 bases left in between. The CDR3 totals 11 residues. CDR3 in amino acids: CSASDGHEAFF. The CDR3, as DNA: TGCAGTGCTAGCGACGGCCATGAAGCTTTCTTT.

This chain joins TRBV5-6 and TRBJ2-1, with D hard to call. The V end was cut by 5 bases, the J end by 3 bases, with 9 bases between. The CDR3 is 13 amino acids. The germline gives CDR1 SGHDT, CDR2 YYEEEE. CDR3 protein: CASRESGYNEQFF. As DNA, the CDR3 is TGTGCCAGCAGAGAATCTGGCTACAATGAGCAGTTCTTC.

This clonotype appeared many times. J is TRBJ2-3 and V is TRBV5-1; the D is unclear. The CDR3 runs 15 residues. V shed 3 bases and J shed 0 bases, with 11 bases lying between them. The germline V gene encodes CDR1 SGHRS and CDR2 YFSETQ. The CDR3 sequence is CASSSIRASTDTQYF. Here the CDR3 DNA reads TGCGCCAGCAGCTCCATTCGGGCCAGCACAGATACGCAGTATTTT.

This clonotype was recorded at least ten times. The chain is built from TRBV12-3 or TRBV12-4 and TRBJ2-5; 8 nucleotides match TRBD2. This CDR3 spans 14 amino acids. J gave up 5 bases and V 2 bases, and 4 bases lay outside the gene matches. The CDR3, as DNA: TGTGCCAGCAGTTTATCTCCTAGCGGGGAGACCCAGTACTTC. This gives the protein CASSLSPSGETQYF.

This clonotype appeared a few times. V usage is TRBV7-6 and J usage is TRBJ2-7; TRBD2 matches at 8 bases. V gave up 8 bases and J gave up 2 bases; unmatched junction bases: 11. There are 15 residues in the CDR3. Germline CDR1 reads SGHVS; CDR2 reads FNYEAQ. CDR3 in DNA: TGTGCCAGCCGGGAGGGGATCCTAGCAACCTACGAGCAGTACTTC. Translation gives CASREGILATYEQYF.

This clonotype was seen ten or more times. The chain has TRBV6-1 and TRBJ2-3; D may match TRBD1 or TRBD2 (5 bases each). CDR3 length equals 15 residues. Trimming shortened V by 6 bases and J by 1 base, and 14 bases separated the two germline ends. In germline, CDR1 is MNHNS, CDR2 SASEGT. This chain's CDR3 is CASRPPGRRTDTQYF. In DNA form, the CDR3 reads TGTGCCAGCAGGCCCCCGGGACGTCGCACAGATACGCAGTATTTT.

This clonotype appeared many times. V and J are TRBV9 and TRBJ2-7; TRBD1 agrees at 7 bases. This CDR3 contains 14 residues. In germline, CDR1 is SGDLS, CDR2 YYNGEE. Trimming at V came to 4 bases and at J to 6 bases, leaving 10 bases not matched to a gene. CDR3 sequence reads: CASSTTRTGVEQYF. As DNA, the CDR3 is TGTGCCAGCAGCACGACGCGAACAGGGGTCGAGCAGTACTTC.

At least ten counts were recorded for this clonotype. This chain links TRBV27 with TRBJ2-1; 9 bases are a match to TRBD2. The CDR3 loop spans 16 amino acids. With V trimmed by 0 bases and J by 9 bases, 9 bases remained unmatched. From germline, CDR1 is MNHEY and CDR2 SMNVEV (reference sequence). This chain's CDR3 is CASSLSGGRAEGEQFF. DNA of the CDR3: TGTGCCAGCAGTTTATCGGGCGGGAGGGCAGAAGGTGAGCAGTTCTTC.

This clonotype was recorded a few times. The V and J genes are TRBV2 and TRBJ1-5; D not certain. CDR1 and CDR2 from the germline V gene are SNHLY and FYNNEI. The CDR3 runs 12 residues. The ends were cut back, 3 bases at V and 1 base at J, with 1 base in the middle. The CDR3 protein is CASSESNQPQHF. The CDR3 coding sequence is TGTGCCAGCAGTGAGAGCAATCAGCCCCAGCATTTT.

This clonotype was counted only a few times. This chain links TRBV12-3 or TRBV12-4 with TRBJ1-2; a possible D gene is TRBD1 (6 bases). V was trimmed by 7 bases and J by 1 base, leaving 16 bases between them. CDR3 size: 15 residues. The CDR3 reads CASIGQHEFNYGYTF. In nucleotides, the CDR3 is TGTGCCAGCATTGGACAGCATGAATTTAACTATGGCTACACCTTC.

This clonotype was seen ten or more times. The gene calls are TRBV5-1 and TRBJ2-5, with 7 nucleotides matching TRBD1. Germline V gives CDR1 SGHRS, CDR2 YFSETQ. V dropped 4 bases and J dropped 2; count of bases not matched to a gene: 8. This CDR3 is 15 amino acids long. The CDR3 DNA follows: TGCGCCAGCAGCGCGAGACCGGGACAGCAAGAGACCCAGTACTTC. Its translation: CASSARPGQQETQYF.

The V call is TRBV3-1, the J call TRBJ2-1; 7 positions match TRBD2. CDR1 and CDR2 from the germline V gene are LGHDT and YNNKEL (reference sequence). The CDR3 extends over 16 amino acids. Germline trimming cut 1 base from V and 1 base from J; bases unmatched to any gene: 4. The CDR3 DNA reads as TGTGCCAGCAGCCAAGTCCCTAGCGGTTCCTACAATGAGCAGTTCTTC. This sequence encodes CASSQVPSGSYNEQFF.

V is TRBV9 and J is TRBJ2-3, with 12 bases that match TRBD2. Looked up from germline, CDR1 is SGDLS and CDR2 is YYNGEE. J lost 0 bases, V lost 2 bases, and 4 bases had no gene match. The CDR3 spans 17 residues. The CDR3, as DNA: TGTGCCAGCAGCGTCACTAGCGGGGGGTCTAGCACAGATACGCAGTATTTT. This codes for CASSVTSGGSSTDTQYF.

This clonotype was picked up many times. The chain links TRBV12-3 or TRBV12-4 to TRBJ2-5; the D gene is possibly TRBD2 (5 bases). This CDR3 has 13 amino acids. The V end lost 6 bases, the J end lost 2 bases, and 10 bases lay between the germline ends. The CDR3 DNA sequence: TGTGCCAGCAGATCTACGGGGCAAGAGACCCAGTACTTC. The encoded protein is CASRSTGQETQYF.

CDR3 sequence reads: CASSLMGVGGGEQFF. In DNA form, the CDR3 reads TGTGCCAGCAGCTTAATGGGAGTGGGGGGTGGTGAGCAGTTCTTC. The gene calls are TRBV7-2 and TRBJ2-1, with D maybe TRBD2 (6 bases). The CDR3 totals 15 residues. V was pared by 2 bases and J by 9 bases, with 17 bases between. Germline V gene sequence: CDR1 SGHTA, CDR2 FQGNSA. The entire variable domain, with the rest obtained from reference TRBV7-2 and TRBJ2-1, is as follows: GAGVSQSPSNKVTEKGKDVELRCDPISGHTALYWYRQSLGQGLEFLIYFQGNSAPDKSGLPSDRFSAERTGGSVSTLTIQRTQQEDSAVYLCASSLMGVGGGEQFFGPGTRLTVL.

This clonotype appeared a few times. This chain joins TRBV12-3 or TRBV12-4 and TRBJ2-5, with 10 nucleotides matching TRBD1. J gave up 3 bases and V 0 bases, and 4 bases lay outside the gene matches. The CDR3 covers 16 residues. The CDR3 sequence is CASSLATGQGKETQYF. The CDR3 region has the DNA TGTGCCAGCAGTTTAGCAACGGGACAGGGGAAAGAGACCCAGTACTTC.

This clonotype was seen many times. The chain carries TRBV29-1 and TRBJ2-5; the D gene could be TRBD1 or TRBD2 (5 bases each). This CDR3 has 12 amino acids. V lost 5 bases and J lost 5, with 12 bases in between. Germline V gene lookup returns CDR1 SQVTM and CDR2 ANQGSEA. CDR3: CSVRDEGETQYF. CDR3 bases: TGCAGCGTTCGAGACGAGGGGGAGACCCAGTACTTC. The full variable domain, its missing parts supplied by reference TRBV29-1 and TRBJ2-5, is SAVISQKPSRDICQRGTSLTIQCQVDSQVTMMFWYRQQPGQSLTLIATANQGSEATYESGFVIDKFPISRPNLTFSTLTVSNMSPEDSSIYLCSVRDEGETQYFGPGTRLLVL.

This clonotype came up many times. The V call is TRBV7-3, the J call TRBJ1-1; 8 bases map to TRBD1. The CDR3 covers 14 residues. CDR1 and CDR2 from the germline V gene are SGHTA and FQGTGA. V dropped 5 bases and J dropped 4; count of bases not matched to a gene: 6. The CDR3: CASSRQGSVTEAFF. For the CDR3, the DNA is TGTGCCAGCAGCCGACAGGGGAGTGTCACTGAAGCTTTCTTT. Full variable domain (rest looked up from reference TRBV7-3 and TRBJ1-1): GAGVSQTPSNKVTEKGKYVELRCDPISGHTALYWYRQSLGQGPEFLIYFQGTGAADDSGLPNDRFFAVRPEGSVSTLKIQRTERGDSAVYLCASSRQGSVTEAFFGQGTRLTVV.

This clonotype was seen many times. As DNA, the CDR3 is TGTGCCAGCAGCTTAGTTTTGGGCCCTGTAGGGGTCTACGAGCAGTACTTC. This sequence encodes CASSLVLGPVGVYEQYF. The chain recombines TRBV7-8 with TRBJ2-7; the D gene is possibly TRBD1 (5 bases). V lost 1 base and J 3 bases, leaving 19 bases between the germline ends. Per germline, CDR1 SGHVS and CDR2 FQNEAQ. The CDR3 sequence is 17 residues long.

This clonotype was found a few times. The chain couples TRBV20-1 to TRBJ2-3; no clear D. Per the germline V gene, CDR1 is DFQATT and CDR2 is SNEGSKA (reference sequence). CDR3 length: 14 amino acids. V lost 3 bases and J lost 2, with 12 bases in between. CDR3 region: CSASRDSTTDTQYF. The CDR3 DNA reads as TGCAGTGCTAGCCGTGACTCGACCACAGATACGCAGTATTTT.

The V call is TRBV3-1, the J call TRBJ1-1; TRBD1 might be the D (6 bases). The CDR3 loop spans 15 amino acids. The V gene's germline CDR1 is LGHDT and CDR2 YNNKEL (reference sequence). Trimming took 6 bases from V and 1 from J, leaving 15 bases between them. The CDR3 bases are TGTGCCAGCAGGACCAGGGGAAATGGGAACACTGAAGCTTTCTTT. This encodes CASRTRGNGNTEAFF. Together with reference TRBV3-1 and TRBJ1-1, the CDR3 gives the full variable domain: DTAVSQTPKYLVTQMGNDKSIKCEQNLGHDTMYWYKQDSKKFLKIMFSYNNKELIINETVPNRFSPKSPDKAHLNLHINSLELGDSAVYFCASRTRGNGNTEAFFGQGTRLTVV.

This chain links TRBV28 with TRBJ1-1; 9 nucleotides agree with TRBD1. The V gene's germline CDR1 is MDHEN and CDR2 SYDVKM. Unmatched junction bases numbered 10, after V lost 6 bases and J lost 2 bases. The length of the CDR3 is 16 residues. CDR3 bases: TGTGCCAGCAGCAAACAGGGGGCCGGGATAAACACTGAAGCTTTCTTT. Translated, it gives CASSKQGAGINTEAFF.

This clonotype was found many times. The J gene is TRBJ2-5, the V gene TRBV28; 9 nucleotides align to TRBD2. The junction had 14 bases not matched to a gene; V was cut back by 5 bases and J by 1 base. The germline CDR1 and CDR2 sequences are MDHEN and SYDVKM. This CDR3 is built from 18 residues. This chain's CDR3 is CASSLMGAAGGPQETQYF. CDR3 DNA: TGTGCCAGCAGTCTTATGGGGGCGGCGGGAGGGCCCCAAGAGACCCAGTACTTC.